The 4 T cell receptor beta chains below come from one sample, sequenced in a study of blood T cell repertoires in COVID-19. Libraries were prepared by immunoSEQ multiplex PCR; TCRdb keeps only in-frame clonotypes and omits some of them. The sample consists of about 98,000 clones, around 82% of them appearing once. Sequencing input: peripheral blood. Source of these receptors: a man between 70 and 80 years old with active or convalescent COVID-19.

The CDR3, as DNA: TGTGCCAGCCTAGCGGGGGAAAGCACAGATACGCAGTATTTT. Protein product: CASLAGESTDTQYF. The genes are TRBV2 and TRBJ2-3; 10 bases line up with TRBD2. Germline V gives CDR1 SNHLY, CDR2 FYNNEI. Trimming at V came to 8 bases and at J to 0 bases, leaving 2 bases not matched to a gene. CDR3 length: 14 amino acids.

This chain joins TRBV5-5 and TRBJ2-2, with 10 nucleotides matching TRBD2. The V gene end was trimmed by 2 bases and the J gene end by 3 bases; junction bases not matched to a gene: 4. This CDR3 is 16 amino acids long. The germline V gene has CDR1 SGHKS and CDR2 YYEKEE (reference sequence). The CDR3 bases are TGTGCCAGCAGCTTCCAGCGGGGGGGAGACACCGGGGAGCTGTTTTTT. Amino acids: CASSFQRGGDTGELFF.

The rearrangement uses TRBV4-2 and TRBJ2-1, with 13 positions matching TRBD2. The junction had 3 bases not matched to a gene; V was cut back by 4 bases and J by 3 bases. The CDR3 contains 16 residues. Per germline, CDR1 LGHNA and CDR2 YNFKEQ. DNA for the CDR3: TGTGCCAGCAGCCCGACTAGCGGGGGGATCTACAATGAGCAGTTCTTC. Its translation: CASSPTSGGIYNEQFF.

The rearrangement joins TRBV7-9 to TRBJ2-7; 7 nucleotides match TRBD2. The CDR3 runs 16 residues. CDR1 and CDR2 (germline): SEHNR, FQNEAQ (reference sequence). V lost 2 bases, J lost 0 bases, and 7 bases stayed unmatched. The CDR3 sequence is CASSLTTSDHSYEQYF. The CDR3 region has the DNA TGTGCCAGCAGCTTAACTACTAGCGACCACTCCTACGAGCAGTACTTC.